This T cell receptor beta chain was sequenced for a study of T cell changes during pregnancy in multiple sclerosis. The CDR3 runs to 16 residues. Trimming shortened V by 4 bases and J by 2 bases, and 18 bases separated the two germline ends. The germline V gene encodes CDR1 MNHNS and CDR2 SASEGT. Libraries were prepared by immunoSEQ multiplex PCR; TCRdb keeps only in-frame clonotypes and omits some of them. The sample lists tens of thousands of clones; approximately 93% were seen once. The material sequenced was peripheral blood, taken after pregnancy. This clonotype originated in a female donor with multiple sclerosis, enrolled in a pregnancy study. J is TRBJ2-7 and V is TRBV6-1; TRBD2 might be the D (6 bases). The CDR3 nucleotides read TGTGCCAGCAGTGTCCTCGGCGGGGCGCGAGCCTACGAGCAGTACTTC. Its protein is CASSVLGGARAYEQYF.